This TCR beta chain was profiled in a study of blood T cell repertoires in COVID-19. The CDR3 runs 13 residues. With 8 bases removed from V and 2 bases from J, the gap between germline ends came to 12 bases. Germline values: CDR1 SNHLY, CDR2 FYNNEI. Original processing notes: Quantification of nucleated cells was approximated via reference gene primer amplification. Assay: immunoSEQ multiplex PCR; the TCRdb copy retains only in-frame clones and omits some. The V and J calls and clone size are taken from that table; D and trimming were inferred from the DNA. The repertoire holds about 260,000 clones, with about 87% as singletons.

The genes are TRBV2 and TRBJ2-5; D perhaps matches TRBD2 (5 bases). The sequence was obtained from a woman in her sixties or seventies with COVID-19, enrolled during active disease. The sample taken for sequencing was peripheral blood. The CDR3: CASAGGRQETQYF. As DNA, the CDR3 is TGTGCCAGCGCTGGAGGTCGACAAGAGACCCAGTACTTC.